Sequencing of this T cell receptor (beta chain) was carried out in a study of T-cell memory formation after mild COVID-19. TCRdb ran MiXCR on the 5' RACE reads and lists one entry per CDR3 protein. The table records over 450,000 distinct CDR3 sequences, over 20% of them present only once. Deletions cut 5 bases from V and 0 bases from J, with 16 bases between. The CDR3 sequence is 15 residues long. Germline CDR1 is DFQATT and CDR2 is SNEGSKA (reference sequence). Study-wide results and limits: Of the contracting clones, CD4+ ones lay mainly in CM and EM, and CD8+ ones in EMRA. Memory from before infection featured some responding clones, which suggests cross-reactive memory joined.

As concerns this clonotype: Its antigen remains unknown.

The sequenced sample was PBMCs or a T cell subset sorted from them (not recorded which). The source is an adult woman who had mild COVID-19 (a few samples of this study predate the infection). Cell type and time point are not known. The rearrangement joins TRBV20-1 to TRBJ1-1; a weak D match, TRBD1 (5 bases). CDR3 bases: TGCAGTGCTGCTTTTACCGACAGCTTGAACACTGAAGCTTTCTTT. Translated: CSAAFTDSLNTEAFF.